The clone carrying this TCR beta chain has a handful of counts. Trimming pared 5 bases from V and 14 bases from J, leaving 18 bases between. The CDR3 extends over 13 amino acids. Germline V gene lookup returns CDR1 SEHNR and CDR2 FQNEAQ (reference sequence). This record comes from a study of response to subunit inactivated influenza vaccine. MiXCR was run by TCRdb on the RT-PCR reads, yielding one entry per CDR3 protein. Among approximately 530,000 distinct CDR3 sequences listed, roughly 7.6% were seen once. The chain links TRBV7-9 to TRBJ1-4; perhaps TRBD1 as D (5 bases). The TCR sequence derives from a man between 50 and 70 years old who received an inactivated influenza vaccine. Sequences were derived from PBMCs from blood, sampled less than 30 months after vaccination. Here the CDR3 reads CASSPESEAGLFF. The CDR3 DNA is TGTGCCAGCAGCCCAGAGTCCGAGGCAGGGCTGTTTTTT.